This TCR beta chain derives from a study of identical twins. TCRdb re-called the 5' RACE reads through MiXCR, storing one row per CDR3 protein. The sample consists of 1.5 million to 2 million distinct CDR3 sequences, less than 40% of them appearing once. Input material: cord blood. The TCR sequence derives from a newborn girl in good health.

The CDR3: CASSQGTRELFF. The CDR3 DNA reads TGTGCCAGCAGCCAAGGCACTCGGGAGCTGTTTTTT. The V gene is TRBV3-1, the J gene TRBJ2-2; D unresolved. Deletions cut 1 base from V and 9 bases from J, with 6 bases between. This CDR3 is built from 12 residues. Germline CDR1 reads LGHDT; CDR2 reads YNNKEL (reference sequence).